This is a list of T cell receptor beta chains from one sample in a study of OX40 agonist ivuxolimab in advanced cancers. Libraries were prepared by immunoSEQ multiplex PCR; TCRdb keeps only in-frame clonotypes and omits some of them. The table includes more than 85,000 clones, roughly 90% detected once. Sample: CD4+ or CD8+ T cells sorted from blood, taken in a trial of the OX40 agonist ivuxolimab. The source of these receptors is an adult with an advanced solid tumor such as melanoma, head and neck, liver or kidney cancer. Each CDR3 is given with its conserved first and last residue. Each record gives: V gene, D gene, J gene, clone size, CDR3 DNA, CDR3 protein. A D gene is named only where the DNA matches it firmly. Rows may omit the clone size; those that give it use once, few, many or a size class.

>TRBV6-6|.|TRBJ1-2|.
TGTGCCAGCACCATGGCGCACGGCACATCTAATATCGACTACACCTTC
CASTMAHGTSNIDYTF
>TRBV19|TRBD1|TRBJ2-2|.
TGTGCCAGTCTTGGGACAGGGAAGGGCACCGGGGAGCTGTTTTTT
CASLGTGKGTGELFF
>TRBV6-5|.|TRBJ1-1|.
TGTGCCAGCAGTATACGTCCCGGAACTGAAGCTTTCTTT
CASSIRPGTEAFF
>TRBV19|.|TRBJ1-1|once
TGTGCCAGCGCCCATCGGGAGGCTTTCTTT
CASAHREAFF
>TRBV19|.|TRBJ2-1|.
TGTGCCAGTAGTATAAATTGGAGGGGCGAGCAGTTCTTC
CASSINWRGEQFF
>TRBV5-6|.|TRBJ2-3|.
TGTGCCAGCAGCGACGGACTGCTCTCTAGCACAGATACGCAGTATTTT
CASSDGLLSSTDTQYF
>TRBV10-3|.|TRBJ1-2|.
TGTGCCATCAGCCCGACAGGCTATGGCTACACCTTC
CAISPTGYGYTF
>TRBV18|.|TRBJ1-2|.
TGTGCCAGCTCACCAAATGGGGATGGCTACACCTTC
CASSPNGDGYTF
>TRBV9|TRBD2|TRBJ2-5|.
TGTGCCAGCAGCGTCTATAGGGCGGGGGGGCCGGAGACCCAGTACTTC
CASSVYRAGGPETQYF
>TRBV19|TRBD1|TRBJ1-2|.
TGTGCCAGTGGACAGGCAACTAACTATGGCTACACCTTC
CASGQATNYGYTF
>TRBV6-1|TRBD1|TRBJ1-1|.
TGTGCCAGCAGTGAAGAGGGGGCGCGCACTGAAGCTTTCTTT
CASSEEGARTEAFF
>TRBV5-1|TRBD1|TRBJ1-3|.
TGCGCCAGCAGCTTGGTTGGACAGGGGGCGGTAAACACCATATATTTT
CASSLVGQGAVNTIYF
>TRBV6-6|.|TRBJ2-7|.
TGTGCCAGCAAAACAGATTCCTACGAGCAGTACTTC
CASKTDSYEQYF
>TRBV7-8|.|TRBJ2-1|.
TGTGCCAGCAGCTTGGGCCTTGAGGGTGAGCAGTTCTTC
CASSLGLEGEQFF
>TRBV19|TRBD1|TRBJ2-2|few
TGTGCCAGTCGGAGACAGGGCTCCCGGGAGCTGTTTTTT
CASRRQGSRELFF
>TRBV5-1|.|TRBJ2-2|.
TGCGCCAGCAGCTTGGGGGGACAACCGAACACCGGGGAGCTGTTTTTT
CASSLGGQPNTGELFF
>TRBV5-1|.|TRBJ2-7|.
TGCGCCAGCAGCGTGGGACAACGTGTCGAGCAGTACTTC
CASSVGQRVEQYF
>TRBV27|.|TRBJ2-3|.
TGTGCCAGCAGTTTACGGGGACTGGGCACAGATACGCAGTATTTT
CASSLRGLGTDTQYF
>TRBV27|TRBD2|TRBJ2-1|.
TGTGCCAGCAGTTCCACCTTGGGGGCGGGAGGTACCCTTTCCTACAATGAGCAGTTCTTC
CASSSTLGAGGTLSYNEQFF
>TRBV30|.|TRBJ2-5|few
TGTGCCTGGAGTGTTGGGGGCAAGGGGGAGACCCAGTACTTC
CAWSVGGKGETQYF
>TRBV2|.|TRBJ2-5|.
TGTGCCAGCAGTGAGTGGGAGACCCAGTACTTC
CASSEWETQYF
>TRBV11-3|.|TRBJ2-1|.
TGTGCCAGCAGCCTAGGGACCTCAAGCTCCTACAATGAGCAGTTCTTC
CASSLGTSSSYNEQFF
>TRBV9|.|TRBJ2-5|.
TGTGCCAGCAGCGTAGGAGGGTCGGGAGAGACCCAGTACTTC
CASSVGGSGETQYF
>TRBV18|TRBD1|TRBJ2-6|.
TGTGCCAGCTCACCAACAGGACAGGGGGCAGGTGGGGCCAACGTCCTGACTTTC
CASSPTGQGAGGANVLTF
>TRBV5-1|TRBD1|TRBJ2-7|.
TGCGCCAGCAGCTTTGCCGGGACAGGGGCCTACGAGCAGTACTTC
CASSFAGTGAYEQYF
>TRBV7-2|TRBD2|TRBJ2-5|once
TGTGCCAGCAGCCCGGGGACTATGTACCAAGAGACCCAGTACTTC
CASSPGTMYQETQYF
>TRBV9|.|TRBJ2-7|few
TGTGCCAGCAGCGTAGGGACAGCCTACGAGCAGTACTTC
CASSVGTAYEQYF
>TRBV7-9|TRBD2|TRBJ2-7|.
TGTGCCAGCAGCCCCCAGGGAGGGAGAGGTTTCGAGCAGTACTTC
CASSPQGGRGFEQYF
>TRBV6-1|.|TRBJ1-4|.
TGTGCCAGCAGTCCGTCTGGGACAGAAAAACTGTTTTTT
CASSPSGTEKLFF
>TRBV9|TRBD1|TRBJ1-2|.
TGTGCCAGCAGCCGACAGGGAAGCATTGGCTACACCTTC
CASSRQGSIGYTF
>TRBV18|.|TRBJ2-3|.
TGTGCCAGCTCACCACCCCTAGCGCCAACAGATACGCAGTATTTT
CASSPPLAPTDTQYF
>TRBV5-8|.|TRBJ2-2|.
TGTGCCAGCAGCTTGGGAGGGTTTACCGGGGAGCTGTTTTTT
CASSLGGFTGELFF
>TRBV11-3|TRBD2|TRBJ2-3|.
TGTGCCAGCAGCTTAGGGGTGTTGGCGGGGGAGAGTATAGATACGCAGTATTTT
CASSLGVLAGESIDTQYF
>TRBV11-1|.|TRBJ2-3|.
TGTGCCAGCAGCTTAGCGCTAAGCATTAGCACAGATACGCAGTATTTT
CASSLALSISTDTQYF
>TRBV7-3|.|TRBJ1-2|.
TGTGCCAGCAGCTCCTTGGACAAGGGGGGCTACACCTTC
CASSSLDKGGYTF
>TRBV7-3|.|TRBJ1-1|.
TGTGCCAGCAGCCCGGACGGTTACACTGAAGCTTTCTTT
CASSPDGYTEAFF
>TRBV18|.|TRBJ1-1|once
TGTGCCAGCTCTCCAGGGGCGGGCACTGAAGCTTTCTTT
CASSPGAGTEAFF
>TRBV6-6|TRBD1|TRBJ2-3|.
TGTGCCAGCAGTTATTCCTACCGGGACAGGAATACGCAGTATTTT
CASSYSYRDRNTQYF
>TRBV2|TRBD1|TRBJ1-1|.
TGTGCCAGCGAAAAACAGGGGTACACTGAAGCTTTCTTT
CASEKQGYTEAFF
>TRBV6-1|.|TRBJ1-2|.
TGTGCCAGCAAAGGCTCGTATGGCTACACCTTC
CASKGSYGYTF
>TRBV7-9|TRBD1|TRBJ1-1|.
TGTGCCAGCACCAGGGACAGGGCGACTGAAGCTTTCTTT
CASTRDRATEAFF
>TRBV29-1|.|TRBJ2-3|.
TGCAGCGTTAAAAAGGGGCCGGACACAGATACGCAGTATTTT
CSVKKGPDTDTQYF
>TRBV2|TRBD1|TRBJ1-1|.
TGTGCCAGCAGTCCAGGGGGGCGAAGAAGGACTGAAGCTTTCTTT
CASSPGGRRRTEAFF
>TRBV4-2|.|TRBJ1-1|.
TGTGCCAGCAGCCAAGGGTCAGGGGAGAACACTGAAGCTTTCTTT
CASSQGSGENTEAFF
>TRBV6-6|.|TRBJ1-1|.
TGTGCCAGCAGTTTGGGGGGCCCGTCACGTGAAGCTTTCTTT
CASSLGGPSREAFF
>TRBV25-1|.|TRBJ2-6|.
TGTGCCAGCAGCGGACAGAGTTTGAGATCTGGGGCCAACGTCCTGACTTTC
CASSGQSLRSGANVLTF
>TRBV2|.|TRBJ1-3|.
TGTGCCAGCTTGGACAGCCGAAGCTCTGGAAACACCATATATTTT
CASLDSRSSGNTIYF
>TRBV6-5|.|TRBJ2-7|.
TGTGCCAGCAGTTACTATCTTTCCGAGCAGTACTTC
CASSYYLSEQYF
>TRBV5-5|.|TRBJ1-5|.
TGTGCCAGCAGCTTGGTAGGGCCGGGCGCTCAGCCCCAGCATTTT
CASSLVGPGAQPQHF